This entry is about one TCR delta chain. This sample was included in a study of gamma-delta T cells after stem cell transplantation. TCRdb re-called the RT-PCR reads using CATT. The table lists a few thousand delta-chain clones, more than 15% of them singletons, with around 4.4% in the top ten. The material sequenced was gamma-delta T cells. The clonotype originates from a human donor. It is not recorded whose cells these are; they may come from a transplant donor.

CDR3 region: CAFRSCGTLGETRYTDKLIF. The CDR3 bases are TGTGCCTTTAGGTCATGCGGCACACTGGGGGAGACTCGGTACACCGATAAACTCATCTTT. The chain is built from TRDV3 and TRDJ1; the match to TRDD3 covers 9 bases. No J gene is reported in TCRdb; it was inferred here by comparing the DNA with germline. V dropped 0 bases and J dropped 0; count of bases not matched to a gene: 20. CDR3 length: 20 residues. Germline lookup yields CDR1 TVYSNPD and CDR2 GDNSRS (reference sequence).